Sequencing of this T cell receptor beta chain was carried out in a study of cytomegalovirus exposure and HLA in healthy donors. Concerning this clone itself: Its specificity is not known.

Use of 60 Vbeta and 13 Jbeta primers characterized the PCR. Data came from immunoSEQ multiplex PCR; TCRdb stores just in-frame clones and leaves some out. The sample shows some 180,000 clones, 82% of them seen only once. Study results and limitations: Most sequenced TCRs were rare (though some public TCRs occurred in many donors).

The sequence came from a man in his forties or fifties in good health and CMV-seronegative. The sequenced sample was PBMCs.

The CDR3 region is CASSYRGEQYF. The CDR3 DNA sequence: TGTGCCAGCAGTTACAGAGGAGAGCAGTACTTC. The chain uses TRBV6-6 and TRBJ2-5; D not resolved. The CDR3 spans 11 residues. In germline, CDR1 is MNHNY, CDR2 SVGAGI (reference sequence). The ends were cut back, 2 bases at V and 11 bases at J, with 9 bases in the middle.